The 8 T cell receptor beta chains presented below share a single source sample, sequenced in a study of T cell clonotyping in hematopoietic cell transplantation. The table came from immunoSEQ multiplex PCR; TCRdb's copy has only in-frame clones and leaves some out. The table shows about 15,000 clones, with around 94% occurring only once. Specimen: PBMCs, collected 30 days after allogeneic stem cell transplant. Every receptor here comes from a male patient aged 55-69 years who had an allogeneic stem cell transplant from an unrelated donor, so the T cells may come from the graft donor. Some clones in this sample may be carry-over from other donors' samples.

The CDR3 protein is CASSSGQGGYEQYF. The CDR3 DNA reads TGTGCCAGCAGCTCCGGACAGGGAGGCTACGAGCAGTACTTC. The chain employs TRBV7-9 and TRBJ2-7, with 8 bases matching TRBD1. The ends lost 4 bases at V and 3 bases at J; junction bases unmatched: 5. CDR3 length: 14 amino acids. Germline loops: CDR1 SEHNR, CDR2 FQNEAQ (reference sequence).

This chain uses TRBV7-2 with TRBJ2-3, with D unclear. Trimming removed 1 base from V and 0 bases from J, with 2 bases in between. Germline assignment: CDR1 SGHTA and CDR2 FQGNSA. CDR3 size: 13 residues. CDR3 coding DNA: TGTGCCAGCAGCTTAGGTAGCACAGATACGCAGTATTTT. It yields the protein CASSLGSTDTQYF.

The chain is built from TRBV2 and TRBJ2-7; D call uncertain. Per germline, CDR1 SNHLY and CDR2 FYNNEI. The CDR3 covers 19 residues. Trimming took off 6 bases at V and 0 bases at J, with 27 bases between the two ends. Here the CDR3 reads CASRSHISNQTVSSYEQYF. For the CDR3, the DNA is TGTGCCAGCAGATCACACATTAGCAATCAAACAGTGAGCTCCTACGAGCAGTACTTC.

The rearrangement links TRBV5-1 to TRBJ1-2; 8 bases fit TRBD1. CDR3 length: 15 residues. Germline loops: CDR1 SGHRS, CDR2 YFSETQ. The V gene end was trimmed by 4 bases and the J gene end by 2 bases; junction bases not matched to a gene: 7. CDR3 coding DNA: TGCGCCAGCAGCCTCGGACAGGGCGCGAACTATGGCTACACCTTC. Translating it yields CASSLGQGANYGYTF.

In DNA form, the CDR3 reads TGTGCCAGCAGTTTCTACCAGGGGTACACCTTC. Protein sequence: CASSFYQGYTF. The V call is TRBV28, the J call TRBJ1-2; D possibly corresponds to TRBD1 (6 bases). V lost 3 bases and J 11 bases, leaving 10 bases between the germline ends. This CDR3 is 11 amino acids long. Germline V gives CDR1 MDHEN, CDR2 SYDVKM.

CDR3 residues: CASSQRGGTGEQYF. The CDR3 nucleotides read TGCGCCAGCAGCCAACGGGGGGGGACGGGTGAGCAGTACTTC. The chain combines TRBV4-3 with TRBJ2-7; 8 positions agree with TRBD2. Trimming took 2 bases from V and 7 from J; bases not matched to a gene: 7. There are 14 residues in the CDR3. The V gene's germline CDR1 is LGHNA and CDR2 YSLEER.

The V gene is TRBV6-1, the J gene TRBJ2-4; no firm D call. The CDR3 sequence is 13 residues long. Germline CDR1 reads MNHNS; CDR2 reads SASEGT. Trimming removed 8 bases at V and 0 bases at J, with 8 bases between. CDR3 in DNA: TGTGCCAGCGACTCCCTAGCCAAAAACATTCAGTACTTC. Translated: CASDSLAKNIQYF.

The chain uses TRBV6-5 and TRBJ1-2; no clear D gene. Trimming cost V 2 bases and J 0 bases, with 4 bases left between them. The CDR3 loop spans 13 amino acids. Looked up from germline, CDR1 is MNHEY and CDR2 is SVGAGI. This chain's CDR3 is CASSYTSNYGYTF. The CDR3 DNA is TGTGCCAGCAGTTACACCTCTAACTATGGCTACACCTTC.